This T cell receptor beta chain was identified during a study of blood T cell repertoires in COVID-19. For the study at large: T cells, B-cell-depleted T cells, or PBMCs supplied cDNA or gDNA.

Only in-frame clones appear in the TCRdb table, and some are missing; sequencing was by immunoSEQ multiplex PCR. This repertoire shows under 300,000 clones, approximately 85% found once; its top ten account for around an eighth. The ends were cut back, 4 bases at V and 0 bases at J, with 10 bases in the middle. The germline V gene has CDR1 SGHRS and CDR2 YFSETQ. CDR3 length: 15 amino acids. Sequenced material: peripheral blood. The sequence came from a man older than 75 with acute or convalescent COVID-19. The rearrangement uses TRBV5-1 and TRBJ2-2; TRBD1 might be the D (6 bases). CDR3 protein: CASSPGQSNTGELFF. The CDR3 DNA is TGCGCCAGCAGCCCTGGACAGTCGAACACCGGGGAGCTGTTTTTT.